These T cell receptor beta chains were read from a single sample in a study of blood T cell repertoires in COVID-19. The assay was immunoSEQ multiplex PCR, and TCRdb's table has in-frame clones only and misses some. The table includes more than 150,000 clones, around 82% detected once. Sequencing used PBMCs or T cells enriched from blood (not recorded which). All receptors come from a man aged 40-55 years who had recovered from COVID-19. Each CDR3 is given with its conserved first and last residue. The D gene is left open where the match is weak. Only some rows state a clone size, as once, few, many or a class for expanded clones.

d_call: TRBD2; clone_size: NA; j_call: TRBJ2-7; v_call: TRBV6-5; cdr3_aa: CASSYYGRGGDEQYF; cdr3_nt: TGTGCCAGCAGTTACTACGGGAGGGGTGGGGACGAGCAGTACTTC
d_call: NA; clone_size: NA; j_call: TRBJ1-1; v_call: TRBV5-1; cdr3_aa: CASSSKPGLRNTEAFF; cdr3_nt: TGCGCCAGCAGCTCCAAACCCGGACTGAGGAACACTGAAGCTTTCTTT
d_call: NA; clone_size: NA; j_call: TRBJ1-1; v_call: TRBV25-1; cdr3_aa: CASSERDSRHMNTEAFF; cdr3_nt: TGTGCCAGCAGTGAAAGAGACAGCCGACACATGAACACTGAAGCTTTCTTT
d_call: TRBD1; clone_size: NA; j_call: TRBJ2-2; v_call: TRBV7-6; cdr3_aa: CASSLGQGWSGELFF; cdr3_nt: TGTGCCAGCAGCTTAGGACAGGGTTGGTCCGGGGAGCTGTTTTTT
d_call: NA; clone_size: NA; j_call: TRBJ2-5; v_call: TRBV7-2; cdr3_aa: CASSPLLETQYF; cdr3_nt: TGTGCCAGCAGCCCCCTCTTGGAGACCCAGTACTTC
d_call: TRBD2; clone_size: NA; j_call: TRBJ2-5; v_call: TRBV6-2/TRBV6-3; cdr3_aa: CASSPSGRKTQYF; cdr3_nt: TGTGCCAGCAGCCCTAGCGGGAGGAAGACCCAGTACTTC
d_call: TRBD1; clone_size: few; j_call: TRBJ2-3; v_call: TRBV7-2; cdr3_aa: CASSPTRQGSTDTQYF; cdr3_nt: TGTGCCAGCAGCCCGACCCGACAGGGATCTACAGATACGCAGTATTTT
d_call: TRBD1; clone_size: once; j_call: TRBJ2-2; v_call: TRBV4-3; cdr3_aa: CASSPDRVLAGELFF; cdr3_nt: TGCGCCAGCAGCCCGGACAGGGTTCTTGCCGGGGAGCTGTTTTTT
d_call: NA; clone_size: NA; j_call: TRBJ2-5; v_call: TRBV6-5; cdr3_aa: CASSPGVETQYF; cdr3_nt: TGTGCCAGCAGCCCCGGGGTGGAGACCCAGTACTTC
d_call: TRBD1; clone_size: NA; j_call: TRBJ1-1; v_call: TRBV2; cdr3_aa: CASRDRGWTEAFF; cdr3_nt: TGTGCCAGCCGAGACAGGGGTTGGACTGAAGCTTTCTTT
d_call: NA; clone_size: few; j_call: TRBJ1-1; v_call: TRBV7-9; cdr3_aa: CASSAGQLVNTEAFF; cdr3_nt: TGTGCCAGCAGCGCCGGACAGCTAGTGAACACTGAAGCTTTCTTT
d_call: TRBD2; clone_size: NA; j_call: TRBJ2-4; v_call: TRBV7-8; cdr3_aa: CASSPRALAGTGNIQYF; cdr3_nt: TGTGCCAGCAGCCCCCGGGCGCTAGCGGGGACCGGAAACATTCAGTACTTC
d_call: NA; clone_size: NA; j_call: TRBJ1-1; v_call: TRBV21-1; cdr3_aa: CARPRRGPYTEAFF; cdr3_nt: TGTGCCAGGCCCCGGCGAGGGCCCTACACTGAAGCTTTCTTT
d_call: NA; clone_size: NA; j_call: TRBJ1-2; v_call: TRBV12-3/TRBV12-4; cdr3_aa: CASSFGGHGYTF; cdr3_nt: TGTGCCAGCAGTTTCGGGGGGCACGGCTACACCTTC